The 12 T cell receptor beta chains reported below all come from one sample, sequenced in a study of T cells in Graves' hyperthyroidism and ophthalmopathy. RNA transcripts were the template for amplifying TCR beta CDR3 regions. The HTBI primer set served for first-round RT-PCR of the TCR CDR3. TCRdb processed the multiplex PCR reads anew with MiXCR; each CDR3 protein has one entry. Counted here are approximately 630,000 distinct CDR3 sequences, 15% to 20% occurring once; the ten biggest clones make up 3.5% to 4%. Sequenced input: blood. These TCRs come from a woman aged 25 to 39 with Graves' hyperthyroidism.

This clonotype was recorded many times. V and J are TRBV7-2 and TRBJ2-3, with D possibly matching TRBD1 (6 bases). The V gene lost 2 bases and the J gene lost 4 bases, with 10 bases spanning the gap. The CDR3 contains 14 residues. Germline CDR1 and CDR2: SGHTA and FQGNSA. CDR3 protein: CASSLPGTSDTQYF. Written as DNA, the CDR3 is TGTGCCAGCAGCTTACCCGGGACATCAGATACGCAGTATTTT.

Only a few counts were recorded for this clonotype. The chain uses TRBV2 and TRBJ2-2, with TRBD2 as a possible D gene (5 bases). Per the germline V gene, CDR1 is SNHLY and CDR2 is FYNNEI. Trimming cost V 8 bases and J 4 bases, with 5 bases left between them. CDR3 length: 11 residues. CDR3 sequence (DNA): TGTGCCAGCGGGAGCACCGGGGAGCTGTTTTTT. This sequence encodes CASGSTGELFF.

This clonotype was seen repeatedly, ten times or more. This CDR3 is CASSLLGSGTEAFF. The DNA for the CDR3 is TGTGCCAGCAGCTTATTAGGGTCGGGCACTGAAGCTTTCTTT. The chain recombines TRBV7-2 with TRBJ1-1; D not certain. V lost 2 bases, J lost 4 bases, and 11 bases lay in between. The CDR3 contains 14 residues. Germline V lookup: CDR1 SGHTA, CDR2 FQGNSA.

The J gene is TRBJ2-2, the V gene TRBV10-2, with D possibly being TRBD2 (5 bases). This CDR3 is 14 amino acids long. The V gene lost 8 bases and the J gene lost 9 bases, with 19 bases spanning the gap. The germline gives CDR1 WSHSY, CDR2 SAAADI. Here the CDR3 reads CASGLDWRKRELFF. In nucleotides, the CDR3 is TGCGCCAGCGGGTTGGACTGGAGGAAACGGGAGCTGTTTTTT.

In its sample, this clonotype was seen many times. The chain carries TRBV28 and TRBJ2-1; 8 positions agree with TRBD2. The ends lost 2 bases at V and 2 bases at J; junction bases unmatched: 2. Germline loops: CDR1 MDHEN, CDR2 SYDVKM. CDR3 length equals 15 residues. The CDR3 nucleotides are TGTGCCAGCAGTTTACGGCGGGAGGCCTACAATGAGCAGTTCTTC. It yields the protein CASSLRREAYNEQFF.

This clonotype was detected once. Since a much larger clone is just one base distant, this may be a read error. The chain joins TRBV20-1 to TRBJ1-2, with a tentative D call TRBD1 (5 bases). This CDR3 is built from 15 residues. V lost 0 bases to trimming and J lost 6 bases, with 17 bases between them. Germline CDR1 DFQATT, CDR2 SNEGSKA (reference sequence). The DNA of the CDR3 is TGCAGTGCTAGAGATCCCAAAACAGGTTCCAATGGCTACACCTTC. This gives the protein CSARDPKTGSNGYTF.

This clonotype came up many times. CDR3 sequence reads: CASSGLAGNTGELFF. CDR3 nucleotides: TGTGCCAGCAGCGGACTAGCGGGCAATACCGGGGAGCTGTTTTTT. This chain joins TRBV28 and TRBJ2-2, with 11 positions matching TRBD2. The CDR3 spans 15 residues. V trimming: 6 bases; J trimming: 5 bases; junction bases outside the gene matches: 5. Per germline, CDR1 MDHEN and CDR2 SYDVKM. The whole variable domain, remainder taken from reference TRBV28 and TRBJ2-2, is DVKVTQSSRYLVKRTGEKVFLECVQDMDHENMFWYRQDPGLGLRLIYFSYDVKMKEKGDIPEGYSVSREKKERFSLILESASTNQTSMYLCASSGLAGNTGELFFGEGSRLTVL.

This clonotype was seen repeatedly, ten times or more. The chain has TRBV2 and TRBJ1-5; TRBD1 is a possible D gene (5 bases). The CDR3 contains 18 residues. Trimming took off 0 bases at V and 0 bases at J, with 15 bases between the two ends. Germline V lookup: CDR1 SNHLY, CDR2 FYNNEI. CDR3 sequence reads: CASSEAEDTGYSNQPQHF. CDR3 bases: TGTGCCAGCAGTGAAGCTGAGGATACAGGCTATAGCAATCAGCCCCAGCATTTT.

This sequence joins TRBV24-1 and TRBJ2-7, with TRBD2 identical over 7 bases. The CDR3 is 16 residues long. Germline V gene sequence: CDR1 KGHDR, CDR2 SFDVKD. The V and J ends lost 4 bases and 3 bases, in that order; junction bases with no gene match: 11. CDR3 DNA sequence: TGTGCCACCAGTGAGGGCACCGGGACTAACGACTACGAGCAGTACTTC. This encodes CATSEGTGTNDYEQYF.

This clonotype was seen more than once but under ten times. This sequence joins TRBV12-3 or TRBV12-4 and TRBJ1-2, with D maybe TRBD1 (5 bases). Trimming took off 1 base at V and 8 bases at J, with 8 bases between the two ends. The CDR3 runs to 12 residues. The CDR3 coding sequence is TGTGCCAGCAGTTTAGACGGGGACGGCTACACCTTC. It yields the protein CASSLDGDGYTF.

The chain carries TRBV20-1 and TRBJ2-7; tentatively, D is TRBD1 or TRBD2 (5 bases each). CDR3 length equals 16 residues. CDR1 and CDR2 (germline): DFQATT, SNEGSKA (reference sequence). Trimming removed 1 base at V and 4 bases at J, with 20 bases between. DNA of the CDR3: TGCAGTGCTAGAGTGAGGGGTGCGCGGGCAGCGTACGAGCAGTACTTC. It specifies CSARVRGARAAYEQYF.

This clonotype was counted ten times or more. The V call is TRBV7-3, the J call TRBJ2-3; 7 bases line up with TRBD2. The V gene end was trimmed by 5 bases and the J gene end by 0 bases; junction bases not matched to a gene: 8. The CDR3 is 16 amino acids. The germline gives CDR1 SGHTA, CDR2 FQGTGA. The CDR3 nucleotides read TGTGCCAGCAGCGGGGGGAGCGGGGTGAGCACAGATACGCAGTATTTT. This codes for CASSGGSGVSTDTQYF.